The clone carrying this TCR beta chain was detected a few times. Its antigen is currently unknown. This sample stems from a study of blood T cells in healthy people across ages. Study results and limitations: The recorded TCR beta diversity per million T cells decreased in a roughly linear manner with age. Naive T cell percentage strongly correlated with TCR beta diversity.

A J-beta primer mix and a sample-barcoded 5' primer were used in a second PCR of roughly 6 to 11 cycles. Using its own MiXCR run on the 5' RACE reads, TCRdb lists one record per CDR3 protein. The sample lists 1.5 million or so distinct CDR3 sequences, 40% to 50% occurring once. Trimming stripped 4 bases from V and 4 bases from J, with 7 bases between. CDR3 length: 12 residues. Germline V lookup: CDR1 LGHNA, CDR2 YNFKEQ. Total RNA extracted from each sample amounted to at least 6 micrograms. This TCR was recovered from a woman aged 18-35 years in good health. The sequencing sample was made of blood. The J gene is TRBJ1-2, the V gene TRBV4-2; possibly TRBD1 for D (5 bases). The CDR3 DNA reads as TGTGCCAGCAGCCGGGACCGCTATGGCTACACCTTC. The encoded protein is CASSRDRYGYTF.